This entry is about one T cell receptor beta chain. Its antigen is undetermined. These data belong to a study of CD8+ T cells in alopecia areata. Once RNA had been extracted, it was reverse transcribed into cDNA to act as the sequencing template. TCRdb's table, derived via immunoSEQ multiplex PCR, lists solely in-frame clones and lacks some. The data show more than 200,000 clones, with over 60% seen just once and about 4% held by the top ten. The treatment is: oral pan-JAK inhibitor, 5-10 mg twice daily. It was from PBMCs that CD4+ and CD8+ T cells were sorted. General study findings and limits: The study found higher clonality in lesional than normal scalp, especially in alopecia totalis/universalis. Numerous expanded lesional clones remained in scalp and blood during tofacitinib.

The TCR originated in a human donor with alopecia areata. The specimen was CD4+ T cells sorted from blood, collected at week 4, from a patient treated with tofacitinib.

As DNA, the CDR3 is TGTGCCAGCAGCTCCCGGTTAGCCAAAAACATTCAGTACTTC. It codes for CASSSRLAKNIQYF. The rearrangement uses TRBV7-2 and TRBJ2-4; D gene uncertain. V lost 4 bases and J lost 0, with 7 bases in between. Germline CDR1 and CDR2: SGHTA and FQGNSA. There are 14 residues in the CDR3.